The TCR beta chain described here comes from a study of lymphopenia after photon versus proton radiotherapy. Findings and limits, study-wide: Post-nadir diversity loss with photons came from oligoclonal expansion, particularly CD8+ Temra cells.

The method was immunoSEQ multiplex PCR; TCRdb's version includes in-frame clones alone and lacks a portion of them. The sample gives tens of thousands of clones, roughly 90% of which show up once; about 2.6% is in the top ten. Points on this clone: Its antigen remains unknown.

Germline CDR1 is MNHNS and CDR2 is SASEGT. J gave up 2 bases and V 5 bases, and 3 bases lay outside the gene matches. This CDR3 spans 14 amino acids. This TCR was recovered from a woman aged 70-85 years with pancreatic cancer. V usage is TRBV6-1 and J usage is TRBJ2-3; TRBD1 aligns across 8 bases. Material: peripheral blood, obtained from a patient treated with photon-based radiotherapy. CDR3 sequence: CASSKQGDTDTQYF. For the CDR3, the DNA is TGTGCCAGCAGTAAACAGGGGGACACAGATACGCAGTATTTT.